The 24 T cell receptor beta chains given below trace back to one sample, sequenced in a study of OX40 agonist ivuxolimab in advanced cancers. Clones were read by immunoSEQ multiplex PCR, and TCRdb kept only the in-frame ones, dropping some. The sample contains over 35,000 clones, about 90% of which appear only once. The material was CD4+ or CD8+ T cells sorted from blood, obtained in a trial of the OX40 agonist ivuxolimab. These TCRs come from an adult with an advanced solid tumor such as melanoma, head and neck, liver or kidney cancer.

V usage is TRBV4-2 and J usage is TRBJ2-7; no reliable D call. Germline V lookup: CDR1 LGHNA, CDR2 YNFKEQ. Trimming cost V 3 bases and J 2 bases, with 11 bases left between them. The CDR3 runs 14 residues. CDR3 amino acids: CASSQLTRAYEQYF. For the CDR3, the DNA is TGTGCCAGCAGCCAGTTGACGAGAGCCTACGAGCAGTACTTC.

V and J are TRBV11-3 and TRBJ1-1; 8 bases agree with TRBD1. J gave up 7 bases and V 5 bases, and 9 bases lay outside the gene matches. CDR1 is SGHNT and CDR2 is YENEEA in the germline V gene. This CDR3 comprises 14 residues. Here the CDR3 reads CASSQRGQGGEAFF. The CDR3 region has the DNA TGTGCCAGCAGCCAACGAGGACAGGGCGGTGAAGCTTTCTTT.

The chain uses TRBV7-9 and TRBJ1-1, with D perhaps TRBD1 (5 bases). The CDR3 spans 13 residues. V was trimmed by 2 bases and J by 5 bases, leaving 9 bases between them. Germline V CDR1 and CDR2: SEHNR, FQNEAQ (reference sequence). The CDR3 loop is CASSLQGFTEAFF. CDR3 in DNA: TGTGCCAGCAGCTTACAGGGTTTTACTGAAGCTTTCTTT.

This clone was observed a single time. The rearrangement joins TRBV7-9 to TRBJ1-1; no clear D. V dropped 1 base and J dropped 3 bases, with 6 bases sitting between them. Germline CDR1 reads SEHNR; CDR2 reads FQNEAQ (reference sequence). This CDR3 is built from 13 residues. Here the CDR3 reads CASSLVVDTEAFF. CDR3 in DNA: TGTGCCAGCAGCTTAGTCGTAGACACTGAAGCTTTCTTT. Variable domain in full (rest from reference TRBV7-9 and TRBJ1-1): DTGVSQNPRHKITKRGQNVTFRCDPISEHNRLYWYRQTLGQGPEFLTYFQNEAQLEKSRLLSDRFSAERPKGSFSTLEIQRTEQGDSAMYLCASSLVVDTEAFFGQGTRLTVV.

The genes are TRBV9 and TRBJ1-4, with D hard to call. CDR3 length: 15 amino acids. Germline CDR1 is SGDLS and CDR2 is YYNGEE. V was pared by 0 bases and J by 2 bases, with 8 bases between. CDR3 residues: CASSVGGSTNEKLFF. The CDR3 DNA reads TGTGCCAGCAGCGTAGGTGGCAGTACTAATGAAAAACTGTTTTTT. Supplemented by reference TRBV9 and TRBJ1-4, the full variable domain reads DSGVTQTPKHLITATGQRVTLRCSPRSGDLSVYWYQQSLDQGLQFLIQYYNGEERAKGNILERFSAQQFPDLHSELNLSSLELGDSALYFCASSVGGSTNEKLFFGSGTQLSVL.

The chain couples TRBV4-1 to TRBJ2-3; D is ambiguous. Trimming shortened V by 3 bases and J by 6 bases, and 10 bases separated the two germline ends. Germline CDR1 reads MGHRA; CDR2 reads YSYEKL. The CDR3 is made up of 13 amino acids. CDR3 coding DNA: TGCGCCAGCAGCCAGTTACAACTGGATACGCAGTATTTT. Translating gives CASSQLQLDTQYF.

V and J are TRBV7-2 and TRBJ1-2, with 7 bases lining up with TRBD1. Germline lookup yields CDR1 SGHTA and CDR2 FQGNSA. The CDR3 runs to 16 residues. V trimming: 0 bases; J trimming: 4 bases; junction bases outside the gene matches: 8. The CDR3 DNA follows: TGTGCCAGCAGCTTAGCTGAGGCTCAGGGGGGCTATGGCTACACCTTC. It translates to CASSLAEAQGGYGYTF.

This clone was observed once. This chain uses TRBV5-1 with TRBJ1-2; maybe TRBD1 (6 bases). Germline loops: CDR1 SGHRS, CDR2 YFSETQ. The CDR3 covers 13 residues. The V gene lost 4 bases and the J gene lost 1 base, with 8 bases spanning the gap. CDR3 in DNA: TGCGCCAGCAGCCCGGACAGTAACTATGGCTACACCTTC. It yields the protein CASSPDSNYGYTF.

The rearrangement uses TRBV7-6 and TRBJ1-6; D may be TRBD1 (5 bases). The CDR3 is 14 residues long. Germline CDR1 SGHVS, CDR2 FNYEAQ. With 6 bases removed from V and 3 bases from J, the gap between germline ends came to 9 bases. CDR3 sequence reads: CASRGGNYNSPLHF. The CDR3 DNA reads as TGTGCCAGCAGGGGGGGAAACTATAATTCACCCCTCCACTTT.

CDR3 nucleotides: TGCGCCAGCAGCTTGGGAGGGGGGACCCCCAAGGGATCTGAAAAACTGTTTTTT. Translated: CASSLGGGTPKGSEKLFF. The chain recombines TRBV5-1 with TRBJ1-4; maybe TRBD1 (6 bases). Trimming took off 0 bases at V and 7 bases at J, with 22 bases between the two ends. This CDR3 spans 18 amino acids. Germline values: CDR1 SGHRS, CDR2 YFSETQ.

This chain joins TRBV6-6 and TRBJ2-5, with 9 bases aligning to TRBD1. CDR3 size: 16 residues. Germline CDR1 MNHNY, CDR2 SVGAGI (reference sequence). V dropped 6 bases and J dropped 0; count of bases not matched to a gene: 8. The CDR3 DNA sequence: TGTGCCAGCAGGCCCCCGGGACAGGGAAACCAAGAGACCCAGTACTTC. Its translation is CASRPPGQGNQETQYF.

The rearrangement joins TRBV5-1 to TRBJ2-7; D is possibly TRBD1 or TRBD2 (5 bases each). Germline V lookup: CDR1 SGHRS, CDR2 YFSETQ. This CDR3 comprises 17 residues. The germline V and J ends were trimmed by 4 bases and 3 bases, with 23 bases remaining between them. The CDR3 DNA is TGCGCCAGCAGCCGACGCCGGGGACGGGGTGATCACTACGAGCAGTACTTC. This gives the protein CASSRRRGRGDHYEQYF.

V is TRBV6-1 and J is TRBJ2-2; 7 bases fit TRBD1. The CDR3 has 14 residues. Looked up from germline, CDR1 is MNHNS and CDR2 is SASEGT. J lost 5 bases, V lost 6 bases, and 6 bases had no gene match. The CDR3: CASSYRGLTGELFF. CDR3 nucleotides: TGTGCCAGCAGCTACAGGGGTTTAACCGGGGAGCTGTTTTTT.

V and J are TRBV7-2 and TRBJ1-3; maybe TRBD1 (5 bases). Germline V gene data show CDR1 as SGHTA and CDR2 as FQGNSA. Trimming shortened V by 4 bases and J by 4 bases, and 14 bases separated the two germline ends. The CDR3 consists of 15 residues. As DNA, the CDR3 is TGTGCCAGCAGCTACATGGCACAGGCCGGAAACACCATATATTTT. It translates to CASSYMAQAGNTIYF.

The rearrangement links TRBV9 to TRBJ2-3; D not resolved. The germline V and J ends were trimmed by 4 bases and 4 bases, with 10 bases remaining between them. The V gene's germline CDR1 is SGDLS and CDR2 YYNGEE. The CDR3 is made up of 13 amino acids. The CDR3 coding sequence is TGTGCCAGCAGCCTGGAAGGTGCAGATACGCAGTATTTT. It yields the protein CASSLEGADTQYF. The full variable domain, rest sourced from reference TRBV9 and TRBJ2-3, is DSGVTQTPKHLITATGQRVTLRCSPRSGDLSVYWYQQSLDQGLQFLIQYYNGEERAKGNILERFSAQQFPDLHSELNLSSLELGDSALYFCASSLEGADTQYFGPGTRLTVL.

V gene TRBV5-1 combines with J gene TRBJ1-1; 7 bases fit TRBD1. The length of the CDR3 is 15 residues. Trimming at V came to 3 bases and at J to 0 bases, leaving 5 bases not matched to a gene. Germline CDR1 is SGHRS and CDR2 is YFSETQ. CDR3 protein: CASSSTGTVNTEAFF. CDR3 coding DNA: TGCGCCAGCAGCTCCACCGGGACAGTGAACACTGAAGCTTTCTTT.

The chain combines TRBV2 with TRBJ1-4; D ambiguous. The CDR3 totals 14 residues. V was clipped by 8 bases and J by 0 bases, with 10 bases between them. The germline gives CDR1 SNHLY, CDR2 FYNNEI. The CDR3 nucleotides read TGTGCCAGCCGCTACGATGCAACTAATGAAAAACTGTTTTTT. Translation: CASRYDATNEKLFF.

The CDR3 spells CASSRGAGAYNEQFF. CDR3 coding DNA: TGTGCCAGCAGCCGTGGTGCCGGGGCCTACAATGAGCAGTTCTTC. The rearrangement links TRBV11-2 to TRBJ2-1; possibly TRBD2 for D (5 bases). The ends were cut back, 5 bases at V and 2 bases at J, with 13 bases in the middle. The CDR3 covers 15 residues. Looked up from germline, CDR1 is SGHAT and CDR2 is FQNNGV.

The rearrangement uses TRBV5-5 and TRBJ1-5; D is ambiguous. Germline values: CDR1 SGHKS, CDR2 YYEKEE (reference sequence). CDR3 length equals 16 residues. The ends were cut back, 4 bases at V and 1 base at J, with 15 bases in the middle. The CDR3 DNA reads as TGTGCCAGCAGCCCCTCCGGCCGGTACAGCAATCAGCCCCAGCATTTT. Translated, it gives CASSPSGRYSNQPQHF.

This clone appeared a few times. The genes are TRBV6-6 and TRBJ2-7; D gene ambiguous. Trimming took off 4 bases at V and 3 bases at J, with 13 bases between the two ends. This CDR3 is 14 amino acids long. The germline V gene has CDR1 MNHNY and CDR2 SVGAGI (reference sequence). The DNA of the CDR3 is TGTGCCAGCAGTTTGGAAAGCGAAGGCTACGAGCAGTACTTC. It translates to CASSLESEGYEQYF.

The chain links TRBV6-4 to TRBJ1-4; the match to TRBD1 covers 11 bases. Germline values: CDR1 MRHNA, CDR2 SNTAGT. CDR3 length equals 14 residues. The ends lost 6 bases at V and 8 bases at J; junction bases unmatched: 5. CDR3 loop: CASREGQGGEKLFF. The DNA of the CDR3 is TGTGCCAGCAGGGAGGGACAGGGGGGCGAAAAACTGTTTTTT.

The rearrangement uses TRBV4-3 and TRBJ1-4; D gene unclear. Trimming left V 4 bases short and J 4 bases short, with 13 bases between. The CDR3 is made up of 15 amino acids. Per germline, CDR1 LGHNA and CDR2 YSLEER. CDR3 residues: CASSPRTRFNEKLFF. The CDR3 DNA reads as TGCGCCAGCAGCCCCCGAACGAGGTTTAATGAAAAACTGTTTTTT.

This clone was seen a single time. This chain uses TRBV11-3 with TRBJ1-1; weak D call: TRBD1 (6 bases). CDR1 is SGHNT, CDR2 YENEEA, per germline. The CDR3 is 14 residues long. V lost 3 bases and J 5 bases, leaving 13 bases between the germline ends. The CDR3 loop reads CASSFEGRGTEAFF. The CDR3 region has the DNA TGTGCCAGCAGCTTCGAGGGGAGGGGGACTGAAGCTTTCTTT.

V gene TRBV11-1 combines with J gene TRBJ1-1; 9 nucleotides align to TRBD1. Losses at the gene ends were 0 bases for V and 1 base for J; bases not matched to a gene: 0. CDR3 size: 15 residues. Per germline, CDR1 SGHAT and CDR2 FQDESV (reference sequence). This chain's CDR3 is CASSLADRGNTEAFF. The CDR3 bases are TGTGCCAGCAGCTTAGCGGACAGGGGGAACACTGAAGCTTTCTTT.